This is a list of T cell receptor beta chains from one sample in a study of T cell responses to AZD1222 COVID-19 vaccine. Profiled with immunoSEQ multiplex PCR; TCRdb holds only in-frame clones, not every one. The profile shows 120,000 to 150,000 clones, roughly 90% of them singletons. This specimen consisted of peripheral blood, obtained on day 0 of AZD1222 vaccination. These receptors all stem from an adult in good health. Both conserved end residues are part of each CDR3. D genes are given only for firm matches. Size tells how often a clone was seen (once, few, many) or the class of an expanded clone, and some rows leave it out.

>TRBD1|few|TRBJ2-2|TRBV11-2
CASSRTGGPGELFF
TGTGCCAGCAGCCGTACAGGGGGCCCCGGGGAGCTGTTTTTT
>TRBD1|-|TRBJ2-5|TRBV10-1
CAGGDRGETQYF
TGCGCCGGAGGGGACAGGGGAGAGACCCAGTACTTC
>TRBD1|-|TRBJ1-1|TRBV5-4
CASSSGQGHTEAFF
TGTGCCAGCAGTTCTGGACAGGGGCACACTGAAGCTTTCTTT
>-|-|TRBJ2-1|TRBV20-1
CSASPGAYNEQFF
TGCAGTGCTAGTCCCGGGGCCTACAATGAGCAGTTCTTC
>TRBD1|-|TRBJ2-7|TRBV19
CASRPGQGSYEQYF
TGTGCCAGTAGGCCGGGACAGGGGTCCTACGAGCAGTACTTC
>-|-|TRBJ1-1|TRBV29-1
CSVSVGRKHTEAFF
TGCAGCGTTTCGGTAGGGAGGAAACACACTGAAGCTTTCTTT
>-|-|TRBJ2-1|TRBV9
CASSVSGRDEQFF
TGTGCCAGCAGCGTATCAGGGCGGGATGAGCAGTTCTTC
>-|few|TRBJ1-5|TRBV18
CASSLGTGNQPQHF
TGTGCCAGCTCACTCGGGACGGGCAATCAGCCCCAGCATTTT
>TRBD2|few|TRBJ2-1|TRBV19
CASRLHFGAGDHNEQFF
TGTGCCAGTAGATTACATTTTGGAGCGGGAGACCACAATGAGCAGTTCTTC
>TRBD2|once|TRBJ2-7|TRBV7-2
CASSIARGGRYEQYF
TGTGCCAGCAGCATTGCGCGGGGGGGCCGGTACGAGCAGTACTTC
>TRBD1|-|TRBJ1-2|TRBV5-5
CASSFDLGGNFYTF
TGTGCCAGCAGCTTCGATTTAGGGGGCAATTTCTACACCTTC
>-|-|TRBJ2-1|TRBV20-1
CSASLGEQFF
TGCAGTGCCAGCTTGGGTGAGCAGTTCTTC
>-|-|TRBJ1-1|TRBV5-4
CASSLATRAEAFF
TGTGCCAGCAGCTTGGCGACAAGGGCTGAAGCTTTCTTT
>TRBD1|-|TRBJ1-3|TRBV7-2
CASSLRGGTVSGNTIYF
TGTGCCAGCAGCTTACGGGGGGGGACAGTCTCTGGAAACACCATATATTTT
>TRBD2|-|TRBJ2-1|TRBV19
CASRNRTSGNNEQFF
TGTGCCAGTAGGAATAGGACTAGCGGAAACAATGAGCAGTTCTTC
>-|once|TRBJ2-2|TRBV6-2/TRBV6-3
CASSYGSGNTGELFF
TGTGCCAGCAGTTATGGTAGCGGTAACACCGGGGAGCTGTTTTTT
>TRBD2|-|TRBJ2-7|TRBV25-1
CASSESTSGRAMDEQYF
TGTGCCAGCAGTGAGAGTACTAGCGGGAGGGCCATGGACGAGCAGTACTTC
>-|-|TRBJ1-5|TRBV5-5
CASSFRPSAGGNQPQHF
TGTGCCAGCAGCTTCAGACCTTCTGCGGGGGGCAATCAGCCCCAGCATTTT
>-|-|TRBJ1-1|TRBV3-1/TRBV3-2
CASSYFGTEAFF
TGTGCCAGCAGCTATTTCGGGACAGAAGCTTTCTTT
>TRBD2|-|TRBJ2-3|TRBV12-5
CASGLYGGASDTQYF
TGTGCTAGTGGTTTGTACGGGGGGGCATCAGATACGCAGTATTTT
>-|-|TRBJ1-5|TRBV4-2
CASSPPEIRGQPQHF
TGTGCCAGCAGCCCGCCAGAGATTAGGGGACAGCCCCAGCATTTT
>-|-|TRBJ2-7|TRBV4-2
CASSQEGSSYEQYF
TGTGCCAGCAGCCAAGAGGGGAGCTCCTACGAGCAGTACTTC
>TRBD2|few|TRBJ2-3|TRBV9
CASSVATSGGGGTDTQYF
TGTGCCAGCAGCGTAGCAACTAGCGGCGGCGGGGGCACAGATACGCAGTATTTT
>-|-|TRBJ2-7|TRBV4-3
CASSLGDEQYF
TGCGCCAGCAGCCTTGGGGACGAGCAGTACTTC
>-|-|TRBJ2-5|TRBV12-3/TRBV12-4
CASSLVLETQYF
TGTGCCAGCAGTTTAGTATTGGAGACCCAGTACTTC
>TRBD2|-|TRBJ2-7|TRBV6-2/TRBV6-3
CASSYSTLLAGAQYF
TGTGCCAGCAGTTACTCGACCTTACTAGCGGGAGCTCAGTACTTC
>-|-|TRBJ2-2|TRBV5-1
CASSYRQPNTGELFF
TGCGCCAGCAGCTACCGACAGCCGAACACCGGGGAGCTGTTTTTT
>TRBD1|-|TRBJ1-1|TRBV4-2
CASSPQGQRLTEAFF
TGTGCCAGCAGCCCCCAGGGACAGCGTTTAACTGAAGCTTTCTTT
>-|-|TRBJ1-1|TRBV4-3
CASSQGGGPNTEAFF
TGCGCCAGCAGCCAGGGCGGGGGGCCGAACACTGAAGCTTTCTTT
>-|-|TRBJ2-5|TRBV27
CASSGRGGFETQYF
TGTGCCAGCAGCGGACGGGGCGGATTCGAGACCCAGTACTTC
>-|-|TRBJ2-7|TRBV18
CASSPPNLSEQYF
TGTGCCAGCTCACCACCGAATTTGTCGGAGCAGTACTTC
>TRBD2|-|TRBJ2-1|TRBV10-2
CASSHPRGGAYNEQFF
TGCGCCAGCAGCCACCCCCGCGGGGGGGCCTACAATGAGCAGTTCTTC
>-|-|TRBJ2-7|TRBV6-5
CASRPAAPDGEQYF
TGTGCCAGCAGGCCAGCGGCTCCCGACGGGGAGCAGTACTTC
>TRBD1|-|TRBJ1-1|TRBV7-9
CASSSGDRGYRSTEAFF
TGTGCCAGCAGCTCCGGGGACAGGGGATATAGGTCGACTGAAGCTTTCTTT
>-|-|TRBJ1-1|TRBV3-1/TRBV3-2
CASSPIPPPLPEAFF
TGTGCCAGCAGCCCTATACCGCCTCCCCTTCCTGAAGCTTTCTTT
>TRBD1|-|TRBJ2-3|TRBV7-2
CASSLRGGQVNTDTQYF
TGTGCCAGCAGCTTAAGGGGCGGACAGGTTAACACAGATACGCAGTATTTT
>-|-|TRBJ2-7|TRBV18
CASSHSLDPTMYF
TGTGCCAGCTCGCACTCCCTGGACCCTACTATGTACTTC
>TRBD2|-|TRBJ2-1|TRBV7-2
CASSLEYRGLEQFF
TGTGCCAGCAGCTTAGAGTACCGGGGACTAGAGCAGTTCTTC
>-|-|TRBJ2-2|TRBV9
CASTHGGELFF
TGTGCCAGCACCCATGGCGGGGAGCTGTTTTTT
>-|-|TRBJ2-7|TRBV27
CASSLFLGASYEQYF
TGTGCCAGCAGTTTATTCTTAGGGGCCTCCTACGAGCAGTACTTC